This is a list of T cell receptor beta chains from one sample in a study of T cell repertoires in cytomegalovirus infection. MiXCR, applied by TCRdb to the reads, yields one record per CDR3 protein. The repertoire consists of nearly 700,000 distinct CDR3 sequences, with roughly a third occurring once and the leading ten covering around a sixth. These TCRs' antigens remain unknown. The input for sequencing was cultured PBMCs, taken from culture after CMV antigen stimulation. These receptors came from a human donor in good health (CMV status not recorded). Some clones in this sample may be carry-over from other donors' samples. Each CDR3 is given with its conserved first and last residue.

V gene: TRBV7-2
J gene: TRBJ2-7
CDR3 protein: CASSRPSDTPYEQYF

V gene: TRBV27
J gene: TRBJ2-4
CDR3 protein: CASGQGVAKNIQYF

V gene: TRBV7-9
J gene: TRBJ1-1
CDR3 protein: CASSPTTGWDTEAFF

V gene: TRBV2
J gene: TRBJ2-7
CDR3 protein: CASSEGRVLNEQYF

V gene: TRBV12-3/TRBV12-4
J gene: TRBJ2-1
CDR3 protein: CASSFFPATYNEQFF

V gene: TRBV7-4
J gene: TRBJ2-7
CDR3 protein: CASSTRTGLSYEQYF

V gene: TRBV7-8
J gene: TRBJ2-7
CDR3 protein: CASSADEGAASYEQYF

V gene: TRBV7-2
J gene: TRBJ1-1
CDR3 protein: CASSPEGQGLAEAFF

V gene: TRBV7-2
J gene: TRBJ2-5
CDR3 protein: CASSFLAGETETQYF

V gene: TRBV7-4
J gene: TRBJ1-5
CDR3 protein: CARVAGPQPQHF

V gene: TRBV19
J gene: TRBJ1-2
CDR3 protein: CASSIRGFGYTF

V gene: TRBV28
J gene: TRBJ2-7
CDR3 protein: CASNKSSYEQYF

V gene: TRBV7-2
J gene: TRBJ2-2
CDR3 protein: CASSLVASTGELFF

V gene: TRBV5-4
J gene: TRBJ2-1
CDR3 protein: CASTGREYNEQFF

V gene: TRBV7-9
J gene: TRBJ2-5
CDR3 protein: CASSLARSGGYGTQYF

V gene: TRBV29-1
J gene: TRBJ1-1
CDR3 protein: CSALVTEAFF

V gene: TRBV2
J gene: TRBJ1-4
CDR3 protein: CASSLWRANEKLFF

V gene: TRBV20-1
J gene: TRBJ2-1
CDR3 protein: CSAREATYNEQFF

V gene: TRBV7-2
J gene: TRBJ2-1
CDR3 protein: CASSFGLGGLYNEQFF

V gene: TRBV28
J gene: TRBJ2-3
CDR3 protein: CASSASESTDTQYF

V gene: TRBV28
J gene: TRBJ1-4
CDR3 protein: CASRSAGIKEKLFF

V gene: TRBV11-2
J gene: TRBJ2-1
CDR3 protein: CASSLAGGLYEQFF

V gene: TRBV7-6
J gene: TRBJ2-5
CDR3 protein: CASSSFGFFGTQYF

V gene: TRBV4-3
J gene: TRBJ2-3
CDR3 protein: CASSLGLGREGLTDTQYF

V gene: TRBV12-3/TRBV12-4
J gene: TRBJ2-4
CDR3 protein: CASSLEERDIQYF

V gene: TRBV18
J gene: TRBJ1-4
CDR3 protein: CASQPGENEKLFF

V gene: TRBV12-3/TRBV12-4
J gene: TRBJ2-3
CDR3 protein: CASKTRGGPQYF

V gene: TRBV11-2
J gene: TRBJ2-2
CDR3 protein: CASSLAVVGELFF

V gene: TRBV7-9
J gene: TRBJ2-6
CDR3 protein: CASGVSGANVLTF

V gene: TRBV6-6
J gene: TRBJ1-6
CDR3 protein: CASSYSGGYNSPLHF

V gene: TRBV12-5
J gene: TRBJ1-1
CDR3 protein: CASGFKGGTEAFF

V gene: TRBV4-1
J gene: TRBJ1-6
CDR3 protein: CASSQGRDNSPLHF

V gene: TRBV28
J gene: TRBJ2-5
CDR3 protein: CASSPRGVGEETQYF

V gene: TRBV20-1
J gene: TRBJ1-4
CDR3 protein: CSARLPGSVEKLFF

V gene: TRBV15
J gene: TRBJ2-5
CDR3 protein: CATSRPEGSQETQYF

V gene: TRBV6-2/TRBV6-3
J gene: TRBJ2-1
CDR3 protein: CASSYPTTSYNEQFF

V gene: TRBV19
J gene: TRBJ1-5
CDR3 protein: CASRDRRIEQPQHF

V gene: TRBV7-2
J gene: TRBJ2-1
CDR3 protein: CASSPQGERPMQFF

V gene: TRBV19
J gene: TRBJ2-7
CDR3 protein: CASSTRQQGWNEQYF

V gene: TRBV20-1
J gene: TRBJ2-7
CDR3 protein: CSAVPGQGAYEQYF

V gene: TRBV6-5
J gene: TRBJ2-5
CDR3 protein: CASSRPTHRGGETQYF